This TCR beta chain was recorded in a study of blood T cell repertoires in COVID-19. As for the study in general: The United States, Italy and Spain supplied acute and convalescent COVID-19 samples.

In the original analysis: Amplifying reference gene primers gave estimates of nucleated cell counts. Method: immunoSEQ multiplex PCR; TCRdb's copy keeps in-frame clones and lacks some. Clone size and the V and J calls come from that table; the DNA yielded D and trimming. The data hold about 110,000 clones, with less than 75% observed a single time. As for this clone: One end of the junction fails to match germline, which may point to a read error. In the same sample, other DNA sequences code for this CDR3.

Material: peripheral blood. The source of this sequence is a woman aged 40 to 49 with acute or convalescent COVID-19.

The CDR3 protein is CASSQVPWAFSNQPQHF. The CDR3 coding sequence is TGCGCCAGTAGCCAAGTCCCATGGGCCTTTAGCAATCAGCCCCAGCATTTT. The chain employs TRBV4-1 and TRBJ1-5; D ambiguous. This CDR3 has 17 amino acids. The V gene's germline CDR1 is MGHRA and CDR2 YSYEKL.